Included here is one TCR beta chain sequence, with context. This receptor's antigen is unknown. There are no base qualities to consult, and no much larger clone falls within one base. Stable Graves' hyperthyroidism was defined as no progression to ophthalmopathy during 18 months of follow-up. Hyperthyroidism patients were aged 18 to 65 years and newly diagnosed, with disease duration of less than 2 months. Patients with uncontrolled infections, other autoimmune diseases, pregnancy or lactation were excluded. Diagnoses relied on clinical symptoms, serum thyroxine and TRAb, thyroid ultrasound and orbital computed tomography. Ficoll-Paque density gradient centrifugation was used to isolate PBMCs from about 9 ml of fresh peripheral blood. Total RNA was extracted with Trizol reagent, and quality was checked on an Agilent 2100 Bioanalyzer. Between the V and J ends, shortened by 3 bases and 0 bases respectively, the junction contains 21 bases. The germline V gene (reference sequence) supplies CDR1 GTSNPN and CDR2 SVGIG. From cysteine to phenylalanine, the CDR3 is 18 amino acids long. The kept DNA is CDR3 alone, 54 bases in frame from the first base.

This sample is drawn from a study of T cells in Graves' hyperthyroidism and ophthalmopathy (dated by TCRdb to between 2017 and 2020). The study in broad terms: Peripheral blood was collected at initial diagnosis, before any treatment. A discovery cohort of roughly 100 patients, roughly 43 with Graves' ophthalmopathy and 57 with stable Graves' hyperthyroidism, was used to find distinguishing TCR V-J signatures. An independent validation cohort of 18 to 20 hyperthyroidism patients and about 16 patients who later progressed to ophthalmopathy tested prospective prediction of ophthalmopathy. The roughly 100 discovery patients were randomly divided into training and test sets at a 7:3 ratio. Thyroid tissue and blood T-cell repertoires from over 5 Graves' hyperthyroidism patients were also compared in the study. After sampling, hyperthyroidism patients received methimazole starting at 30 mg daily, and ophthalmopathy patients received high-dose intravenous methylprednisolone. The paper reports TCR Vbeta CDR3 sequencing of roughly 140 peripheral blood samples: 43 ophthalmopathy, 75 to 80 hyperthyroidism and around 17 progressor patients. Overall results and qualifications from the work: Blood samples also contained most of the expanded thyroid clonotypes (frequency above 0.001), which suggests that blood repertoires may reflect thyroid immune responses. A 13 V-J signature model separated ophthalmopathy from stable hyperthyroidism, with approximately 86% sensitivity and about 81% specificity in cross-validation and 80%/75% in testing. No statistical method was used to fix the sample size in advance, and group allocation was not hidden from the investigators. In validation, the model predicted progression to ophthalmopathy a median of about 6.5 months before onset, with about 67% sensitivity and 72.22% specificity.

The TCR beta CDR3 regions were amplified from the RNA transcripts. For the first round of RT-PCR on the TCR CDR3, the HTBI primer set was used together with the Qiagen OneStep RT-PCR kit. A second multiplex PCR round built the libraries, followed by size selection and purification. Paired-end sequencing of the libraries was performed with 100 bp reads on an Illumina HiSeq2000. In the source study's methods: SOAPnuke was used to process the raw data, with reads discarded if the reads contained adapters or uncalled bases, had a mean Phred below 15, or lacked an exact constant-primer or identifier match. COPE v1.2.5 was used to merge the high-quality paired reads, and each unique nucleotide sequence was defined as a clonotype. MiTCR v1.1 was used to align clonotypes to the IMGT TRBV, TRBD and TRBJ reference segments. The analysis was restricted to V-J combinations with a frequency above 0.0001, which together covered roughly 99% of the repertoires. The TCS score was defined as the ratio of F50 (clonal expansion) to E x V (chaos), calculated using BLOSUM62-based TCRdist between CDR3 peptides within each V-J. Welch's t-statistics and random forest reduced just over 500 V-J features to roughly 13, which were used in a naive Bayes classifier (R e1071). Clones were called with MiXCR by TCRdb after fastp trimmed the public reads at Q25, and only in-frame beta chains were retained. Each entry merges the rows of one CDR3 protein and shows their most common DNA and genes. TCRdb, not the original authors, processed these V and J calls. The sample table lists about 350,000 distinct CDR3 sequences, approximately 20% of them with a count of one. The ten largest account for 3.7% of the sample.

This clonotype was obtained from a woman under 30 with Graves' hyperthyroidism. Rearrangement joined TRBV30 to TRBJ2-4; the D match is possibly TRBD1 or TRBD2, with 5 bases aligned in each. The sequenced sample consisted of blood. DNA sequence: TGTGCCTGGAGCATCCCAGAGGGGCCTCGACTAGCCAAAAACATTCAGTACTTC. This gives the protein CAWSIPEGPRLAKNIQYF.